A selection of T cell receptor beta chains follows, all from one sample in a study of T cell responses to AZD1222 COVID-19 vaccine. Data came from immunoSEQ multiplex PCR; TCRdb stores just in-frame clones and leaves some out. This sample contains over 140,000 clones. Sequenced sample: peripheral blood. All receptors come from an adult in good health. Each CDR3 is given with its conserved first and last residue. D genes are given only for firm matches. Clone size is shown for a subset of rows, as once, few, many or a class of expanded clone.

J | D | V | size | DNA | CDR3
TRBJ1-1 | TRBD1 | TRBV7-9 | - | TGTGCCAGCAGCCCCGACTCGACAGGGTACAGCACTGAAGCTTTCTTT | CASSPDSTGYSTEAFF
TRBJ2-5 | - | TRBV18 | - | TGTGCCAGCTCACCACAGGGAGGTGGGTACCAAGAGACCCAGTACTTC | CASSPQGGGYQETQYF
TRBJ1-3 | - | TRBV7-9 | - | TGTGCCAGCACCCCCGGCGGGGCTGGAAACACCATATATTTT | CASTPGGAGNTIYF
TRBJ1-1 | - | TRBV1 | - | TGCACCAGCAGCCAAGAAGACAGGGAAATGAACACTGAAGCTTTCTTT | CTSSQEDREMNTEAFF
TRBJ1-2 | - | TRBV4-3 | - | TGCGCCAGCAGCCAAGGCAGGGATTACTATGGCTACACCTTC | CASSQGRDYYGYTF
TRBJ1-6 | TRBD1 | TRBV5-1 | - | TGCGCCAGCCCTTCGGACAGGGCGCCCGATAATTCACCCCTCCACTTT | CASPSDRAPDNSPLHF
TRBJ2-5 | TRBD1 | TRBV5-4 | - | TGTGCCAGCAGCTTGGCCGGGACAGGGTTATTTAGGAACCAAGAGACCCAGTACTTC | CASSLAGTGLFRNQETQYF
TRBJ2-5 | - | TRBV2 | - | TGTGCCAGCAGTGAAGGGGGGCACGCAGAGACCCAGTACTTC | CASSEGGHAETQYF
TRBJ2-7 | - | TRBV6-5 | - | TGTGCCAGCAGTTACAGGGGCACGGACCTCTACGAGCAGTACTTC | CASSYRGTDLYEQYF
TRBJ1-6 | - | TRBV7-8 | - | TGTGCCAGCAGCGTTGCAGGGGATTCACCCCTCCACTTT | CASSVAGDSPLHF
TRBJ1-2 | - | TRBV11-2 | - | TGTGCCAGCAGCTCCCCGTTAGGGCTAGGGGACTATGGCTACACCTTC | CASSSPLGLGDYGYTF
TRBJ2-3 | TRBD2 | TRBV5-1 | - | TGCGCCAGCAGTTCCGGGGTAGCGGGTAGCACAGATACGCAGTATTTT | CASSSGVAGSTDTQYF
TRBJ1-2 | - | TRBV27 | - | TGTGCCAGCAGAGTACAGGGATTCAGGGGCAACTATGGCTACACCTTC | CASRVQGFRGNYGYTF
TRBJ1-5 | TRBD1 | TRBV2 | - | TGTGCCAGCAGTGAGGCGGGGACAGGGTCGCCGCCCCAGCATTTT | CASSEAGTGSPPQHF
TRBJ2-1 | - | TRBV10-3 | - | TGTGCCACCAAGGACAGCCCTAATTACAATGAGCAGTTCTTC | CATKDSPNYNEQFF
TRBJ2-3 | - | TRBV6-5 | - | TGTGCCAGCAGCAGAGACCCTCCTAGCTTTGATACGCAGTATTTT | CASSRDPPSFDTQYF
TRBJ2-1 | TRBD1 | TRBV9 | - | TGTGCCAGCAGCGTAGCGGACAGGTCCTACAATGAGCAGTTCTTC | CASSVADRSYNEQFF
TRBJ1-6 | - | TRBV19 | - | TGTGCCAGTACCACTCAGGGGAACTCCTATAATTCACCCCTCCACTTT | CASTTQGNSYNSPLHF
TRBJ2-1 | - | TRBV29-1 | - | TGCAGCGCCGGGGGGCGACGTGGAGATGAGCAGTTCTTC | CSAGGRRGDEQFF
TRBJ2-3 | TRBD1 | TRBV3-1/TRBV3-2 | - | TGTGCCAGCAGTTCTAGGACAGGGGGGGTAACAGATACGCAGTATTTT | CASSSRTGGVTDTQYF
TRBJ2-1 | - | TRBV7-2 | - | TGTGCCAGCACCGCACAGCGGCCCTCCTACAATGAGCAGTTCTTC | CASTAQRPSYNEQFF
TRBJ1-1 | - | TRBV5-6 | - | TGTGCCAGCAGCTTAACAGGAAAGGTAAACACTGAAGCTTTCTTT | CASSLTGKVNTEAFF
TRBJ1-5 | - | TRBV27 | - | TGTGCCAGCAGTGAGGGAGCCGTCTGGCCCCAGCATTTT | CASSEGAVWPQHF
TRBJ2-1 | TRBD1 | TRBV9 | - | TGTGCCAGCAGCCTCCGGGACAGGGCGAGCAATGAGCAGTTCTTC | CASSLRDRASNEQFF
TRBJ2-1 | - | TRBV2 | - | TGTGCCAGCAGTTCCTCCGGGACGGTATACAATGAGCAGTTCTTC | CASSSSGTVYNEQFF
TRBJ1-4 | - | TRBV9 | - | TGTGCCAGCAGCGTAGGAGGGGCAGGCTCTGAAAAACTGTTTTTT | CASSVGGAGSEKLFF
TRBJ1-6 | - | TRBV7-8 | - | TGTGCCAGCAGCTTAGATGGGGGTACCGGTGCACCCCTCCACTTT | CASSLDGGTGAPLHF
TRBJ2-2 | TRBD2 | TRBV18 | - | TGTGCCAGCTCACCGACTAGCGGGGGCCTGAACACCGGGGAGCTGTTTTTT | CASSPTSGGLNTGELFF
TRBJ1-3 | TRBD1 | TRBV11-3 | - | TGTGCCAGCAGCCTACCCACAGGGGTGTTTTCAGGAAACACCATATATTTT | CASSLPTGVFSGNTIYF
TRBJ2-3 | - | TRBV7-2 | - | TGTGCCAGCAGCCCCAGAACCCCTACTAGCACAGATACGCAGTATTTT | CASSPRTPTSTDTQYF
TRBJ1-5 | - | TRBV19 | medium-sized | TGTGCCAGTAGTATAGCTATCATTCAGCCCCAGCATTTT | CASSIAIIQPQHF
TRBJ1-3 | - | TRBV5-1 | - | TGCGCCAGCAGCTTGTCGGGGGGGCTCGGAAACACCATATATTTT | CASSLSGGLGNTIYF
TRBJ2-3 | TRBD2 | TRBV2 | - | TGTGCCAGGGGGGGGAGCACAGATACGCAGTATTTT | CARGGSTDTQYF
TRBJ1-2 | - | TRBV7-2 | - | TGTGCCAGCAGCCAGAGACAGGAATTTTGGTATGGCTACACCTTC | CASSQRQEFWYGYTF
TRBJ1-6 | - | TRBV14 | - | TGTGCCAGCAGCCGGGCAGTCTTCTCCTATAATTCACCCCTCCACTTT | CASSRAVFSYNSPLHF
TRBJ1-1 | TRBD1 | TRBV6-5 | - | TGTGCCAGCATACGAGACACAGGGGGCAGGGCTGAAGCTTTCTTT | CASIRDTGGRAEAFF
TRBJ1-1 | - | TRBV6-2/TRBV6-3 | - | TGTGCCAGCAGCCGGGGAATGAGTCTAGGCACTGAAGCTTTCTTT | CASSRGMSLGTEAFF
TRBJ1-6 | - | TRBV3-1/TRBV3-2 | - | TGTGCCAGCAGCCCCCTCCCCTACCACTCCGACGCGGAAGAGGGGCCCCTCCACTTT | CASSPLPYHSDAEEGPLHF
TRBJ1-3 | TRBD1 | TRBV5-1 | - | TGCGCCAGCAGCTTGCCCCCCGGACAGGGGAGCTCTGGAAACACCATATATTTT | CASSLPPGQGSSGNTIYF
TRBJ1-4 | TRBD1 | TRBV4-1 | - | TGCGCCAGCAGCCAAAACAGGGGAGGGGATGAAAAACTGTTTTTT | CASSQNRGGDEKLFF
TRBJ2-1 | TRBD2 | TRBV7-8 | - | TGTGCCAGCAGCCTTACTAGCGGGGGGGCCCACAATGAGCAGTTCTTC | CASSLTSGGAHNEQFF
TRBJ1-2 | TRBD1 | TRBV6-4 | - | TGTGCCAGCAAAATAGCTCAGGGGGCGGCCTATGGCTACACCTTC | CASKIAQGAAYGYTF
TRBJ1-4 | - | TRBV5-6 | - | TGTGCCAGCAGCTTGTGGCCCCTTGAAAAACTGTTTTTT | CASSLWPLEKLFF
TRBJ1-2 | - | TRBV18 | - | TGTGCCAGCTCACAGTCTGGTGGGTCGTACGGCTACACCTTC | CASSQSGGSYGYTF
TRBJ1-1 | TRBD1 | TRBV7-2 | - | TGTGCCAGCAGCTTAGCGCTGGCAGGGGGAGGGAGAGCTTTCTTT | CASSLALAGGGRAFF
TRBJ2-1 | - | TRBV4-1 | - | TGCGCCAGCAGCCAGTCGTGGGGGGGCTCGGGCAATGAGCAGTTCTTC | CASSQSWGGSGNEQFF
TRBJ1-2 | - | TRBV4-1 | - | TGCGCCAGCAGCCTCCAGGGCCACCCACCCGATTACTATGGCTACACCTTC | CASSLQGHPPDYYGYTF
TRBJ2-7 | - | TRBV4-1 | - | TGCGCCAGCAGCCAACCAGGGGCGAAAATTTCCTACGAGCAGTACTTC | CASSQPGAKISYEQYF
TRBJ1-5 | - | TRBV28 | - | TGTGCCAGCAGGACGGGGACGTCCAATCAGCCCCAGCATTTT | CASRTGTSNQPQHF
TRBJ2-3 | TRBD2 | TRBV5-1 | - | TGCGCCAGCAGCTGGTCGGGGGGGGACACAGATACGCAGTATTTT | CASSWSGGDTDTQYF
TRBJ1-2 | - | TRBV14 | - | TGTGCCAGCAGCCAAGGCAGGGGCCCCGGCTATGGCTACACCTTC | CASSQGRGPGYGYTF
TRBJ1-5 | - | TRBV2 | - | TGTGCCAGCAGTGGACAGGCCTGGGGCAATCAGCCCCAGCATTTT | CASSGQAWGNQPQHF
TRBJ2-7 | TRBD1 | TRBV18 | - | TGTGCCAGCTCTCCACAGGGGGCTTCGACCTACGAGCAGTACTTC | CASSPQGASTYEQYF
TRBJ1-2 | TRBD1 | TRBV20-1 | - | TGCAGTGCTAGTGTTGGACAGGGGAACTATGGCTACACCTTC | CSASVGQGNYGYTF
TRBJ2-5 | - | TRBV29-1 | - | TGCAGCGTTAATAAGGGCGGGGAGACCCAGTACTTC | CSVNKGGETQYF